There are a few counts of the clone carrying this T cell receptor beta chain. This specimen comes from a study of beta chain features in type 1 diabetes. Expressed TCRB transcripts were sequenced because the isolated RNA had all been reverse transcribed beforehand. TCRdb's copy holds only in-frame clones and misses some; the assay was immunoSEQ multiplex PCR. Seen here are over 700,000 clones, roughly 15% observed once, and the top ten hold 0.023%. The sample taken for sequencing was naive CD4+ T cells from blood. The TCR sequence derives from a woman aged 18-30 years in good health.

Written as DNA, the CDR3 is TGTGCCAGCCTTATTTCTAGCGGTACCTACAATGAGCAGTTCTTC. Translating it yields CASLISSGTYNEQFF. The chain has TRBV28 and TRBJ2-1; 7 nucleotides match TRBD2. The CDR3 runs 15 residues. After removal of 8 bases from V and 2 bases from J, the junction contained 9 bases not matched to a gene. The germline gives CDR1 MDHEN, CDR2 SYDVKM.